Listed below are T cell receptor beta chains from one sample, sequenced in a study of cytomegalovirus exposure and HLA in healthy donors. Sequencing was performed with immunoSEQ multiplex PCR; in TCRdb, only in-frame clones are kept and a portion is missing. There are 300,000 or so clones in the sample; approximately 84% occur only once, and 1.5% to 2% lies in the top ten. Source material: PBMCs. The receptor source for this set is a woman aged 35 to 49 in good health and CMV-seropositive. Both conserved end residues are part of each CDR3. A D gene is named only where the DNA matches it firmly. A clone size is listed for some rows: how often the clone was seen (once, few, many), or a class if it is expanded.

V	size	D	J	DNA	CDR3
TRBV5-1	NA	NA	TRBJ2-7	TGCGCCAGCAGCTTTAAATCTGGCGGGACTCCTTCCTACGAGCAGTACTTC	CASSFKSGGTPSYEQYF
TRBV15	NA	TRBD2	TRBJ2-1	TGTGCCACCAGCAGATTGAGAGCGGGATCCTACAATGAGCAGTTCTTC	CATSRLRAGSYNEQFF
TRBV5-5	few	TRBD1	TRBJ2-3	TGTGCCAGCAGCCGGACAGGCTCTAGCACAGATACGCAGTATTTT	CASSRTGSSTDTQYF
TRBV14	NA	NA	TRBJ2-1	TGTGCCAGCAGCCAAGAGCAGGGCAATGAGCAGTTCTTC	CASSQEQGNEQFF
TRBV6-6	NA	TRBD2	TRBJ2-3	TGTGCCAGCAGTTACAACGGCGGGGGGTCCACAGATACGCAGTATTTT	CASSYNGGGSTDTQYF
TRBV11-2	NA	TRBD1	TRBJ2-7	TGTGCCAGCAGCCCCCCACCGGGACAGCCGACCTACGAGCAGTACTTC	CASSPPPGQPTYEQYF
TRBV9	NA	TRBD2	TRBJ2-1	TGTGCCAGCAGCGTAGGTGGGACTAGCGGCAATGAGCAGTTCTTC	CASSVGGTSGNEQFF
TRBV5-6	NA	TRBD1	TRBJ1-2	TGTGCCAGCAGCTTGGCCGGGGCGGACAGGAGAGACTATGGCTACACCTTC	CASSLAGADRRDYGYTF
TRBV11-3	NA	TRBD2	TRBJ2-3	TGTGCCAGCAGCTCCCGGACTAGCGGGACCACAGATACGCAGTATTTT	CASSSRTSGTTDTQYF
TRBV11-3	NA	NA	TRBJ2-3	TGTGCCAGCAGCTTAGCGGGAGATACGCAGTATTTT	CASSLAGDTQYF
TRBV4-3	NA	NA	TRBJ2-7	TGCGCCAGCAGCCAAGATTATGCGGGGACCTTGGGAGAGCAGTACTTC	CASSQDYAGTLGEQYF
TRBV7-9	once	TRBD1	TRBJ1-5	TGTGCCAGCAGCTTAGGACAGGGCAGCAATCAGCCCCAGCATTTT	CASSLGQGSNQPQHF
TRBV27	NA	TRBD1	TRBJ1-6	TGTGCCAGCAGAGCCTGGGACAGCAGTTATAATTCACCCCTCCACTTT	CASRAWDSSYNSPLHF
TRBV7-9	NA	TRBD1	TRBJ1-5	TGTGCCAGCAGCTTAGAGGGACAGGGTAGCAATCAGCCCCAGCATTTT	CASSLEGQGSNQPQHF
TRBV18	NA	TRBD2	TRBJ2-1	TGTGCCAGCTCACGACTAGCGGGAGGGCAATACAATGAGCAGTTCTTC	CASSRLAGGQYNEQFF
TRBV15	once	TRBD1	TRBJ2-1	TGTGCCACAACCCCTAGACAGGGGAACTACAATGAGCAGTTCTTC	CATTPRQGNYNEQFF
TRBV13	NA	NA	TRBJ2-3	TGTGCCAGCAGCCCGACACCCACAGATACGCAGTATTTT	CASSPTPTDTQYF
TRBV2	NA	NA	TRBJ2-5	TGTGCCAGCAGTGTACGGGAGTCCCAAGAGACCCAGTACTTC	CASSVRESQETQYF
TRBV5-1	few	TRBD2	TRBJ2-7	TGCGCCAGCAGCGCCCGGACTAGCGGAAAGACCTACGAGCAGTACTTC	CASSARTSGKTYEQYF
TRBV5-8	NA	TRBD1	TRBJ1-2	TGTGCCAGCCTCGGACAGGGGGGACTGTTCATTCTATCTAACTATGGCTACACCTTC	CASLGQGGLFILSNYGYTF
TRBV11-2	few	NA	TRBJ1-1	TGTGCCAGCAGCCCTGGAGGGATGGGCACTGAAGCTTTCTTT	CASSPGGMGTEAFF
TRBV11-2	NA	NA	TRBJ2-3	TGTGCCAGCAGCTTTGGTGAGACAGGTGGCGATACGCAGTATTTT	CASSFGETGGDTQYF